Included here is one TCR beta chain sequence, with context. Its antigen is undetermined. The record originates from a study of cytomegalovirus exposure and HLA in healthy donors. In germline, CDR1 is WNHNN, CDR2 SYGVQD (reference sequence). Unmatched junction bases numbered 7, after V lost 5 bases and J lost 12 bases. The CDR3 runs 12 residues. The PCR made use of 60 Vbeta and 13 Jbeta primers. TCRdb's table, derived via immunoSEQ multiplex PCR, lists solely in-frame clones and lacks some. The top ten clones hold over 1.5% of a sample with some 160,000 clones, 65% to 85% of them seen once. Overall study results and limits: CMV serostatus was the sole immune exposure data available. At a 0.05 false discovery rate, a later analysis found roughly 17,000 TCR beta sequences to be associated with HLA alleles. A later analysis showed TCR association rates differing by HLA locus, peaking at DRB1 and lowest at HLA-C.

The receptor was isolated from a woman between 18 and 29 years old in good health and CMV-seronegative. Sequencing was performed on PBMCs. V gene TRBV10-1 combines with J gene TRBJ1-1; 9 nucleotides line up with TRBD1. In DNA, the CDR3 is TGCGCCAGCAGTCCCGGGACAGGGATAACTTTCTTT. Translation gives CASSPGTGITFF.